This T cell receptor beta chain was documented in a study of blood T cells in healthy people across ages. A sample-barcoded 5' primer and a J-beta primer mix were used in a second PCR of roughly 7 to 11 cycles. TCRdb ran MiXCR on the 5' RACE reads and lists one entry per CDR3 protein. The table has about 970,000 distinct CDR3 sequences, roughly 47% seen once. Study observations and caveats: What prevented conclusive comparison of naive and antigen-experienced cells was that PBMCs were unsorted. Naive CD4+ cell counts and diversity both ran higher in long-lived than in aged donors.

The CDR3 spans 12 residues. Germline CDR1 SEHNR, CDR2 FQNEAQ (reference sequence). For this clonotype: Its antigen is unknown. One junction end does not reproduce the germline sequence, and a read error may be involved.

The sequenced sample was blood. The chain uses TRBV7-9 and TRBJ2-1; 7 bases line up with TRBD1. The clonotype was recovered from a woman aged 60-75 years in good health. The CDR3 sequence is CASSLGQVEQFF. The CDR3 DNA reads as TGTGCCAGTAGCTTAGGACAGGTAGAGCAGTTCTTC.